The 5 T cell receptor beta chains reported below all come from one sample, sequenced in a study of blood T cell repertoires in COVID-19. This table comes from immunoSEQ multiplex PCR, and its TCRdb copy is limited to in-frame clones, with some not included. This sample has 250,000 to 350,000 clones, with roughly 90% found just once. The specimen was peripheral blood. These receptor sequences come from a woman in her twenties or thirties with active or convalescent COVID-19.

The rearrangement joins TRBV29-1 to TRBJ1-4; D gene unclear. CDR1 and CDR2 (germline): SQVTM, ANQGSEA. The CDR3 runs to 13 residues. V gave up 5 bases and J gave up 4 bases, with 11 bases separating them. CDR3 nucleotides: TGCAGCGTTCTATACCCCATTAATGAAAAACTGTTTTTT. Encoded protein: CSVLYPINEKLFF.

The rearrangement uses TRBV30 and TRBJ1-2, with 9 bases that match TRBD1. CDR3 length equals 13 residues. Looked up from germline, CDR1 is GTSNPN and CDR2 is SVGIG (reference sequence). The V and J ends lost 3 bases and 7 bases, in that order; junction bases with no gene match: 6. CDR3 loop: CAWSPTGGTGYTF. In DNA form, the CDR3 reads TGTGCCTGGAGCCCTACAGGGGGCACTGGCTACACCTTC.

The chain has TRBV3-1 (or the pseudogene TRBV3-2) and TRBJ1-5, with 7 positions matching TRBD1. With 1 base clipped from V and 6 bases from J, the junction kept 3 bases outside the gene matches. This CDR3 is 14 amino acids long. Germline CDR1 reads LGHDT; CDR2 reads YNNKEL (reference sequence). CDR3 nucleotide sequence: TGTGCCAGCAGCCAAGCGACAGGGATTCAGCCCCAGCATTTT. Its translation: CASSQATGIQPQHF.

The gene calls are TRBV28 and TRBJ1-6, with 7 bases matching TRBD1. CDR3 length: 16 residues. Unmatched junction bases numbered 12, after V lost 6 bases and J lost 7 bases. Germline CDR1 reads MDHEN; CDR2 reads SYDVKM. CDR3 DNA sequence: TGTGCCAGCAGCCTTTCAGAGGGACAGACCAATTCACCCCTCCACTTT. This translates into CASSLSEGQTNSPLHF.

The gene calls are TRBV9 and TRBJ2-7; 7 positions agree with TRBD2. This CDR3 comprises 15 residues. Germline lookup yields CDR1 SGDLS and CDR2 YYNGEE. V shed 4 bases, J shed 2 bases, and the junction held 9 bases outside the gene matches. The CDR3 DNA reads TGTGCCAGCAGCCCATACAGCGGGGAAACCTACGAGCAGTACTTC. Protein product: CASSPYSGETYEQYF.